A single T cell receptor (delta chain) is shown here with its context. Its antigen is unknown. The data belong to a study of human gamma delta and Vdelta1 T cells. V was clipped by 3 bases and J by 0 bases; unmatched bases: 18. The CDR3 loop spans 21 amino acids. The V gene's germline CDR1 is TSWWSYY and CDR2 QGS. TCRdb redid the clone calls on the PCR reads with CATT. The sample lists several thousand delta-chain clones, around two fifths occurring once. The V call is TRDV1, the J call TRDJ1; 11 bases line up with TRDD3. The sequenced sample consisted of Vdelta1 gamma-delta T cells from blood grown in culture (DOT cells). The source is a human donor in good health. The CDR3 is CALGEVLFLLGDRGDTDKLIF. DNA of the CDR3: TGTGCTCTTGGGGAGGTGCTTTTCCTACTGGGGGATAGAGGGGACACCGATAAACTCATCTTT.